This T cell receptor beta chain was retrieved from a study of cytomegalovirus exposure and HLA in healthy donors. Study-level background: Researchers previously reported finding fewer than 140 million unique TCR beta sequences from roughly 180 million T cells.

PCR involved 60 Vbeta and 13 Jbeta primers. Per the authors' pipeline: In a later analysis, of roughly 73 million unique beta chains, roughly 10 million appeared in at least two donors. TCRdb's copy holds only in-frame clones and misses some; the assay was immunoSEQ multiplex PCR. Clone size and the V and J calls come from that table; the DNA yielded D and trimming. The sample has around 20,000 clones; approximately 80% are singletons. J gave up 0 bases and V 1 base, and 13 bases lay outside the gene matches. Germline V lookup: CDR1 KGHSH, CDR2 LQKENI. This CDR3 spans 19 amino acids. Note on this clone: Its antigen remains unidentified.

Study findings and constraints: 87-base-pair reads could not separate some V segments, including TRBV6-2 and TRBV6-3.

The chain employs TRBV18 and TRBJ1-2, with 8 bases matching TRBD1. The sequence was obtained from a human donor in good health. The sequenced sample was PBMCs. CDR3 residues: CASSPRVLLQGVANYGYTF. CDR3 nucleotide sequence: TGTGCCAGCTCACCACGAGTGCTATTACAGGGGGTAGCTAACTATGGCTACACCTTC. Filled out from reference TRBV18 and TRBJ1-2, the complete variable domain reads NAGVMQNPRHLVRRRGQEARLRCSPMKGHSHVYWYRQLPEEGLKFMVYLQKENIIDESGMPKERFSAEFPKEGPSILRIQQVVRGDSAAYFCASSPRVLLQGVANYGYTFGSGTRLTVV.